The TCR beta chain described here comes from a study of cytomegalovirus exposure and HLA in healthy donors. This PCR relied on a set of 60 Vbeta primers and 13 Jbeta primers. TCRdb keeps only in-frame clones here, not all; method: immunoSEQ multiplex PCR. The table includes 150,000 to 200,000 clones, 80% to 85% detected once. Study outcomes and limitations: At a 0.05 false discovery rate, a later analysis found over 15,000 TCR beta sequences to be associated with HLA alleles. Researchers catalogued approximately 170 TCR beta chains as cytomegalovirus-associated.

The V end was cut by 2 bases, the J end by 0 bases, with 6 bases between. The germline V gene has CDR1 SGHRS and CDR2 YFSETQ. CDR3 size: 15 residues. In the case of this clone: Its antigen remains unknown.

The rearrangement joins TRBV5-1 to TRBJ1-6; D gene unclear. The sequencing sample was made of PBMCs. The sequence derives from a boy aged 2-9 years in good health and CMV-seronegative. CDR3: CASSLASSYNSPLHF. CDR3 nucleotides: TGCGCCAGCAGCTTAGCTAGCTCCTATAATTCACCCCTCCACTTT. The full variable domain, its missing parts supplied by reference TRBV5-1 and TRBJ1-6, is KAGVTQTPRYLIKTRGQQVTLSCSPISGHRSVSWYQQTPGQGLQFLFEYFSETQRNKGNFPGRFSGRQFSNSRSEMNVSTLELGDSALYLCASSLASSYNSPLHFGNGTRLTVT.